This TCR beta chain was sequenced during a study of T cell responses to AZD1222 COVID-19 vaccine. Study as a whole: Second-dose schedules of about 4 or about 12 weeks were combined. Findings and caveats of the study: Clonal diversity was possibly underestimated, and white British individuals and females predominated among donors. Repertoires were obtained only post-peak T cell response.

As concerns this clone: Its antigen is as yet unknown.

Germline CDR1 reads MNHEY; CDR2 reads SVGAGI. Trimming removed 8 bases at V and 6 bases at J, with 13 bases between. The CDR3 spans 12 residues. Using immunoSEQ multiplex PCR, the repertoire was profiled, and TCRdb retains in-frame clones only, with some absent. This sample has approximately 110,000 clones, with about 91% found just once. This specimen consisted of peripheral blood, obtained on day 0 of AZD1222 vaccination. The receptor's source is an adult in good health. The rearrangement joins TRBV6-5 to TRBJ1-1; D might be TRBD1 (5 bases). CDR3 residues: CASGGGVSEAFF. In DNA, the CDR3 is TGTGCCAGCGGGGGAGGGGTTTCTGAAGCTTTCTTT.